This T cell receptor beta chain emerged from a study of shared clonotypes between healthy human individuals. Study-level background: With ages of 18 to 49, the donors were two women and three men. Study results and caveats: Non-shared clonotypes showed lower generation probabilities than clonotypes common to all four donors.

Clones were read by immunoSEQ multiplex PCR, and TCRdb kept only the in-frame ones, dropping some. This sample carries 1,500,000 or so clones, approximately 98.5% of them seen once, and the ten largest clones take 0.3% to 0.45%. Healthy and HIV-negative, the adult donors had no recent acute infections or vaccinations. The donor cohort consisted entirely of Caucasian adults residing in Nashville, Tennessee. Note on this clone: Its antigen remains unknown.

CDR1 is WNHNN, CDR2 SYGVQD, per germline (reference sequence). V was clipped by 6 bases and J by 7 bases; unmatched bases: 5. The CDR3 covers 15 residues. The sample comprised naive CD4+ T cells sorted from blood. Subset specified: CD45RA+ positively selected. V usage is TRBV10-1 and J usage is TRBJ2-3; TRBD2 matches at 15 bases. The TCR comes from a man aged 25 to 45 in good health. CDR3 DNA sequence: TGCGCCAGCAGCCCGGGACTAGCGGGAGGATATACGCAGTATTTT. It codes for CASSPGLAGGYTQYF.